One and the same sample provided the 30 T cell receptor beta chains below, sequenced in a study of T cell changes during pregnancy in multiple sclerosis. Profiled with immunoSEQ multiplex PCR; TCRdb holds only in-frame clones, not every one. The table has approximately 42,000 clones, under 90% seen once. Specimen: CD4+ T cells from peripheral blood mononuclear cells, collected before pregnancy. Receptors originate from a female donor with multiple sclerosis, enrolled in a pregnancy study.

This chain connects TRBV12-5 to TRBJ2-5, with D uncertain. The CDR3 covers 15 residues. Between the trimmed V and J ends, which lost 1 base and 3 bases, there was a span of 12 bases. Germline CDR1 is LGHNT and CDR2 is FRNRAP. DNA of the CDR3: TGTGCTAGTGGTTTGGAACTGGAGTTTAAAGAGACCCAGTACTTC. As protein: CASGLELEFKETQYF.

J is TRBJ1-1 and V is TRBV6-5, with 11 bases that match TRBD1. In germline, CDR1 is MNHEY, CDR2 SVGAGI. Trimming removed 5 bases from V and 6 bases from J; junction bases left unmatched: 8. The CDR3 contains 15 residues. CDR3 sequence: CASSSSGQGVSEAFF. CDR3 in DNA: TGTGCCAGCAGTAGCTCGGGACAGGGGGTCTCTGAAGCTTTCTTT.

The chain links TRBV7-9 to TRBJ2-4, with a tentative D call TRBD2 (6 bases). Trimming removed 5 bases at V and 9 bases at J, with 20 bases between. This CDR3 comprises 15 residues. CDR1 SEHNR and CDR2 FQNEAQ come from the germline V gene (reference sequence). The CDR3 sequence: CASSLGSGVEGIQYF. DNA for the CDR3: TGTGCCAGCAGCCTAGGGTCGGGGGTGGAGGGCATTCAGTACTTC.

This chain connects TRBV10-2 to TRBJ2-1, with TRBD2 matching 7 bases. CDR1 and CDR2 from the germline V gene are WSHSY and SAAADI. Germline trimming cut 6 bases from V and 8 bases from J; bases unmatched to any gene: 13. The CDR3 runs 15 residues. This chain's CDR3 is CASRPRAAGDDEQFF. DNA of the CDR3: TGCGCCAGCAGACCCCGGGCCGCGGGGGACGATGAGCAGTTCTTC.

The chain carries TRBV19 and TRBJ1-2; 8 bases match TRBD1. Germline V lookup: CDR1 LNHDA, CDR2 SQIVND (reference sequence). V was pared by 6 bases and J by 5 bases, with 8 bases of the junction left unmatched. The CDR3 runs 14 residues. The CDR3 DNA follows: TGTGCCAGTAGGCACCCCGGGACAGGTTATGGCTACACCTTC. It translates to CASRHPGTGYGYTF.

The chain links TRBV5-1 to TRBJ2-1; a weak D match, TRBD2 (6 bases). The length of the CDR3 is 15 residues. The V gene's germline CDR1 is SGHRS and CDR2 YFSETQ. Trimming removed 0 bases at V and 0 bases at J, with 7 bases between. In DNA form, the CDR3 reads TGCGCCAGCAGCTTGGGCGGGAACTCCTACAATGAGCAGTTCTTC. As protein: CASSLGGNSYNEQFF.

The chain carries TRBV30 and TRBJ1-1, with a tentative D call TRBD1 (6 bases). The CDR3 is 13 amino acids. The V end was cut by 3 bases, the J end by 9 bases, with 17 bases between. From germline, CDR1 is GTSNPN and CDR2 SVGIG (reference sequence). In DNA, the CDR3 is TGTGCCTGGAGCACCTCCGGGGGGCTGAAAGCTTTCTTT. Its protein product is CAWSTSGGLKAFF.

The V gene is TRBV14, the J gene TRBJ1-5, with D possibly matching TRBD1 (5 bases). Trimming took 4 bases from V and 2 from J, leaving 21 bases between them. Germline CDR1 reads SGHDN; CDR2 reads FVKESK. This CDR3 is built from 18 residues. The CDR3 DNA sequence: TGTGCCAGCAGCCTATGGACACCAAGAAATAGTGGCAATCAGCCCCAGCATTTT. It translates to CASSLWTPRNSGNQPQHF.

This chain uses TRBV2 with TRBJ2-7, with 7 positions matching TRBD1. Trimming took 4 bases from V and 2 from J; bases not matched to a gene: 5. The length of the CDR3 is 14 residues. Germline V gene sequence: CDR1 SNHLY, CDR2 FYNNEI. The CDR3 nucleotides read TGTGCCAGCAGTGTCGGGACAGAAGCCTACGAGCAGTACTTC. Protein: CASSVGTEAYEQYF.

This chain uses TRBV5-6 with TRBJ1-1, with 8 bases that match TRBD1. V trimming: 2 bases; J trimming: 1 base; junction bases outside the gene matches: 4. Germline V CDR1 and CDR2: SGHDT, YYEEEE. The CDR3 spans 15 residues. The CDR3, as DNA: TGTGCCAGCAGCTTTCTGGACAGGGCGAACACTGAAGCTTTCTTT. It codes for CASSFLDRANTEAFF.

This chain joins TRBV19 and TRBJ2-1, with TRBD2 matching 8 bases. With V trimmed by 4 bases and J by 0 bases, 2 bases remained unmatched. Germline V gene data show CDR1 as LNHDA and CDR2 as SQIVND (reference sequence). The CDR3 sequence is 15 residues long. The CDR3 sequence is CASSRAGGSYNEQFF. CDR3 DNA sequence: TGTGCCAGTAGTAGGGCGGGAGGCTCCTACAATGAGCAGTTCTTC.

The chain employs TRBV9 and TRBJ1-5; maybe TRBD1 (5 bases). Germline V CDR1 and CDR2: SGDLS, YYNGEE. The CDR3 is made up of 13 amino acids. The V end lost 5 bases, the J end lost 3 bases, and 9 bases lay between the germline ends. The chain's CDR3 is CASSRGDNQPQHF. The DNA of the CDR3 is TGTGCCAGCAGTCGGGGGGACAATCAGCCCCAGCATTTT.

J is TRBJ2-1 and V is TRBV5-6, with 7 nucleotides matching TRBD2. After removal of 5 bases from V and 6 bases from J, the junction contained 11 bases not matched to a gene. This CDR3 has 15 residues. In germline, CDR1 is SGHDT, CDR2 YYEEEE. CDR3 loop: CASSPGLVTRNEQFF. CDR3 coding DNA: TGTGCCAGCAGTCCAGGACTAGTTACCCGCAATGAGCAGTTCTTC.

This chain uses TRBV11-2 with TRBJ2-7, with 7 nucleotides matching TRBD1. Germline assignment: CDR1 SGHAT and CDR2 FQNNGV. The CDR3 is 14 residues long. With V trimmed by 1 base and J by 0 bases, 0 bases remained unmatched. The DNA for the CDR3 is TGTGCCAGCAGCTTAGCAGGGGGCTCCTACGAGCAGTACTTC. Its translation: CASSLAGGSYEQYF.

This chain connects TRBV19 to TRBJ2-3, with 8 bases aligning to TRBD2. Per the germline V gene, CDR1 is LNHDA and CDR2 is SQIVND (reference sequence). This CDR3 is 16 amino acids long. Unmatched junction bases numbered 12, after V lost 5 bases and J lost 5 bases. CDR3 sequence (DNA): TGTGCCAGTAGTTCTATTATAGCGGGGCACGGAGATACGCAGTATTTT. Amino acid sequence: CASSSIIAGHGDTQYF.

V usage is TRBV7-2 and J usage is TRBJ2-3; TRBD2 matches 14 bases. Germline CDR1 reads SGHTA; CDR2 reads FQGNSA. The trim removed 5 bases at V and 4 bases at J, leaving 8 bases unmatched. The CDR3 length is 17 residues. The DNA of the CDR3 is TGTGCCAGCAGCCGTTTAGGACTAGCGGGAGGCCCAGATACGCAGTATTTT. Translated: CASSRLGLAGGPDTQYF.

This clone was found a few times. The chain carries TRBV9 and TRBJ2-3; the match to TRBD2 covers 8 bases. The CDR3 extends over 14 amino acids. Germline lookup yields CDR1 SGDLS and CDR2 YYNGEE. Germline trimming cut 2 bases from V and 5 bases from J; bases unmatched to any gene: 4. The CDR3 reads CASSVGGAGDTQYF. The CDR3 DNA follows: TGTGCCAGCAGCGTCGGGGGGGCGGGAGATACGCAGTATTTT.

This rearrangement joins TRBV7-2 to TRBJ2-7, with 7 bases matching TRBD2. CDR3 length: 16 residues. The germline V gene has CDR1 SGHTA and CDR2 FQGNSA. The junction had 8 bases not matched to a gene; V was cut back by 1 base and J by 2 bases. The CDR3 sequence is CASSLGGAGAPYEQYF. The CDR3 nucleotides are TGTGCCAGCAGCTTAGGCGGGGCGGGAGCGCCCTACGAGCAGTACTTC.

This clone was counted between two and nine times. CDR3 sequence: CASGLDRTTEAFF. The CDR3 nucleotides read TGTGCTAGTGGACTTGACAGGACCACTGAAGCTTTCTTT. The chain employs TRBV12-5 and TRBJ1-1, with TRBD1 as a possible D gene (6 bases). V gave up 6 bases and J gave up 4 bases, with 12 bases separating them. This CDR3 spans 13 amino acids. Germline lookup yields CDR1 LGHNT and CDR2 FRNRAP.

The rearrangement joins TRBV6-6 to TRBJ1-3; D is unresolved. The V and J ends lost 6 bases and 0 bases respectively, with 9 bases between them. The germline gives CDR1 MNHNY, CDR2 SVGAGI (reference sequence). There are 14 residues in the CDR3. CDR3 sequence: CASRSFSSGNTIYF. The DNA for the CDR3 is TGTGCCAGCAGGTCATTTAGCTCTGGAAACACCATATATTTT.

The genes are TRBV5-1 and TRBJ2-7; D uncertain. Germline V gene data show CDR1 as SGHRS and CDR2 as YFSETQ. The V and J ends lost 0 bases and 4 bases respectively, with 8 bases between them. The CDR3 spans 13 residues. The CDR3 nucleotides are TGCGCCAGCAGCTTGGACGTCTATTACGAGCAGTACTTC. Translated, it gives CASSLDVYYEQYF.

As DNA, the CDR3 is TGTGCCAGCAGCCGGGGAGGGGTTAAGAACACTGAAGCTTTCTTT. This gives the protein CASSRGGVKNTEAFF. V and J are TRBV7-9 and TRBJ1-1, with a weak D call TRBD1 (5 bases). In germline, CDR1 is SEHNR, CDR2 FQNEAQ (reference sequence). The CDR3 runs to 15 residues. Trimming removed 5 bases from V and 1 base from J, with 14 bases in between.

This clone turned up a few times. The DNA for the CDR3 is TGTGCCAGTAGTATCGGGGGGTCCACTTCCACAGATACGCAGTATTTT. It is translated as CASSIGGSTSTDTQYF. The rearrangement joins TRBV19 to TRBJ2-3; 7 bases are shared with TRBD2. V dropped 3 bases and J dropped 2; count of bases not matched to a gene: 8. CDR3 size: 16 residues. CDR1 and CDR2 from the germline V gene are LNHDA and SQIVND (reference sequence).

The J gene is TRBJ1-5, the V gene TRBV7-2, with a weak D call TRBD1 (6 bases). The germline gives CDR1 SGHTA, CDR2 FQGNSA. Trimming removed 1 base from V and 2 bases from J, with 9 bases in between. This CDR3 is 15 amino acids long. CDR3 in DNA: TGTGCCAGCAGCTTAGAGGCAGGGGGCAATCAGCCCCAGCATTTT. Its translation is CASSLEAGGNQPQHF. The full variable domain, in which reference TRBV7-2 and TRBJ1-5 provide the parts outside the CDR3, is GAGVSQSPSNKVTEKGKDVELRCDPISGHTALYWYRQSLGQGLEFLIYFQGNSAPDKSGLPSDRFSAERTGGSVSTLTIQRTQQEDSAVYLCASSLEAGGNQPQHFGDGTRLSIL.

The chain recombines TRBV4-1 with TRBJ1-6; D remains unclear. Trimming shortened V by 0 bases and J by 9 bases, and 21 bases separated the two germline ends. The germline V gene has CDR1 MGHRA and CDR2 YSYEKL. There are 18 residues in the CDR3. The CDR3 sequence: CASSQDQAGMIPLSPLHF. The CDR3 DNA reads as TGCGCCAGCAGCCAAGATCAAGCGGGGATGATTCCACTTTCACCCCTCCACTTT.

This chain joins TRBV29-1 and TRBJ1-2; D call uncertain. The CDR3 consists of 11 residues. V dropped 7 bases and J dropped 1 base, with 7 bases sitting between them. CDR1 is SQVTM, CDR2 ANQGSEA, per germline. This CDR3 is CSATNNYGYTF. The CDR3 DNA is TGCAGCGCCACAAATAACTATGGCTACACCTTC.

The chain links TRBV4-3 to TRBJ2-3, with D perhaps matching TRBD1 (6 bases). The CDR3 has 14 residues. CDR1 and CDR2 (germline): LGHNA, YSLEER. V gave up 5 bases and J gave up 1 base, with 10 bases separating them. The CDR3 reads CASSGRGRTDTQYF. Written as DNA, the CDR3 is TGCGCCAGCAGCGGCAGGGGACGCACAGATACGCAGTATTTT.

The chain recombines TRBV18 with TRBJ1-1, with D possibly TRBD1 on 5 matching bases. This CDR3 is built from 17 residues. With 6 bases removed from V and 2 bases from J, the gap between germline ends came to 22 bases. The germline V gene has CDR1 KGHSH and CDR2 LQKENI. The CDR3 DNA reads TGTGCCAGCTCTCCCCTAAGCGGGACCATGCGAAACACTGAAGCTTTCTTT. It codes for CASSPLSGTMRNTEAFF.

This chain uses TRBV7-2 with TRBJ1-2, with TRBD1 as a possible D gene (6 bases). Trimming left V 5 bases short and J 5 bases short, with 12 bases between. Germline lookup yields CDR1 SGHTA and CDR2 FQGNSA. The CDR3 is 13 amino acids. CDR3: CASSETGPYGYTF. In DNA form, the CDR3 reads TGTGCCAGCAGCGAGACAGGCCCATATGGCTACACCTTC.

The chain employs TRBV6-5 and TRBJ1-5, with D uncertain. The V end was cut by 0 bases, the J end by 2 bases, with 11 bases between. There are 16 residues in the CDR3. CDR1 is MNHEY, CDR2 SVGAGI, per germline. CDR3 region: CASSYSGAGGNQPQHF. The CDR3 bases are TGTGCCAGCAGTTACTCCGGAGCGGGTGGCAATCAGCCCCAGCATTTT.